The 20 T cell receptor beta chains below all came from one sample that was sequenced in a study of regulatory T cells in long-lasting Graves disease (dated by TCRdb to the early 2020s). The time point label for this specimen denotes: newly diagnosed GD, antithyroid drugs for less than 3 months. For both TCR sequencing and RNA sequencing, RNA was extracted from PBMCs using TRIzol. Libraries were prepared through multiplex PCR. These reads were obtained on an Illumina HiSeq 4000. iRepertoire HTBI primers and Arm-PCR amplification of CDR3 regions were used to construct TCR beta libraries. TCRdb ran its own pipeline on the public reads, namely fastp trimming at Q25 and MiXCR clone calling, and kept in-frame beta chains. Identical CDR3 proteins give one entry, which carries the most common genes and DNA. The sample table shows about 200,000 distinct CDR3 sequences, and 15% to 20% are seen once. The top ten clonotypes cover over 9.5% of the sample.

These same records also appear under a second study, on T cells in Graves' hyperthyroidism and ophthalmopathy.

The source material was peripheral blood mononuclear cells (PBMCs), sampled at new diagnosis, from a patient treated with antithyroid drugs. The receptors come from a woman aged 30 to 39 with Graves disease. Donor details come from another sample of the same person, matched by shared clones.

The sample holds many counts of this clonotype. V is TRBV6-5 and J is TRBJ1-4; TRBD1 aligns across 10 bases. Germline V gene data show CDR1 as MNHEY and CDR2 as SVGAGI. The CDR3 loop spans 15 amino acids. Trimming cost V 4 bases and J 8 bases; bases outside gene matches: 7. CDR3 in amino acids: CASSLTGGVGEKLFF. The CDR3 DNA reads TGTGCCAGCAGTTTGACAGGGGGCGTGGGAGAAAAACTGTTTTTT.

This clonotype was picked up many times. The chain couples TRBV2 to TRBJ2-7; either TRBD1 or TRBD2 may supply D (5 bases each). This CDR3 has 13 residues. CDR1 SNHLY and CDR2 FYNNEI come from the germline V gene. With 7 bases removed from V and 4 bases from J, the gap between germline ends came to 14 bases. The CDR3 DNA reads as TGTGCCAGCATGGGACCGGGGATATACGAGCAGTACTTC. Translating it yields CASMGPGIYEQYF.

This clonotype was observed at least ten times. The V and J genes are TRBV18 and TRBJ2-2; D is undetermined. The CDR3 length is 16 residues. Germline CDR1 KGHSH, CDR2 LQKENI. The V and J ends lost 3 bases and 0 bases respectively, with 11 bases between them. DNA for the CDR3: TGTGCCAGCTCACCGAGGATTGGAACGAACACCGGGGAGCTGTTTTTT. This translates into CASSPRIGTNTGELFF.

The rearrangement uses TRBV28 and TRBJ2-7; D unresolved. This CDR3 has 15 amino acids. The germline CDR1 and CDR2 sequences are MDHEN and SYDVKM. V lost 6 bases, J lost 3 bases, and 18 bases lay in between. The CDR3 is CASSRLGREDYEQYF. CDR3 DNA: TGTGCCAGCAGCCGCCTCGGTCGAGAGGACTACGAGCAGTACTTC.

This clonotype occurred many times. The chain has TRBV12-3 or TRBV12-4 and TRBJ2-3, with TRBD2 matching 14 bases. The ends lost 6 bases at V and 5 bases at J; junction bases unmatched: 10. This CDR3 region has 17 residues. CDR3 nucleotide sequence: TGTGCCAGCAGGCCGGGACTAGCGGGAGAAAGTGGAGATACGCAGTATTTT. It yields the protein CASRPGLAGESGDTQYF.

This clonotype has ten or more counts. The rearrangement uses TRBV18 and TRBJ2-7; D call uncertain. Trimming stripped 3 bases from V and 6 bases from J, with 6 bases between. This CDR3 spans 11 amino acids. CDR1 KGHSH and CDR2 LQKENI come from the germline V gene. CDR3 in DNA: TGTGCCAGCTCACCTAAGGGCGAGCAGTACTTC. Translating it yields CASSPKGEQYF.

This clonotype has a handful of counts. The conserved final phenylalanine or tryptophan is absent from the CDR3, which likely points to a read error. The limits of the CDR3 on the DNA are not certain, so only TCRdb's listed CDR3 is given. This chain joins TRBV6-2 or TRBV6-3 and TRBJ1-6; the table's D call of TRBD1 was not tested on the DNA. CDR1 MNHEY and CDR2 SVGEGT come from the germline V gene. 14 amino acids form the CDR3, both terminal residues included. This CDR3 is CASSYGQGASPPHL.

This clonotype was detected many times. V gene TRBV12-3 or TRBV12-4 combines with J gene TRBJ2-7; TRBD1 matches at 10 bases. J gave up 2 bases and V 2 bases, and 12 bases lay outside the gene matches. The CDR3 consists of 18 residues. The CDR3 sequence: CASSLKNTGQGLTYEQYF. The CDR3, as DNA: TGTGCCAGCAGTTTAAAAAACACGGGACAGGGGCTAACCTACGAGCAGTACTTC.

In this sample, this clonotype turned up many times. The rearrangement uses TRBV29-1 and TRBJ2-7; no firm D call. Germline V gives CDR1 SQVTM, CDR2 ANQGSEA. The CDR3 runs 12 residues. V was pared by 5 bases and J by 1 base, with 9 bases between. CDR3 residues: CSVLRQSYEQYF. The CDR3 nucleotides are TGCAGCGTTCTCAGACAATCCTACGAGCAGTACTTC.

For this clonotype: A read error likely explains this, since a far larger clone differs by one base. CDR3 DNA sequence: TGTGCCAGCAGTTTAAGGGGGGGGACAGGGCTGAACACTGAAGCTTTCTTT. Its translation: CASSLRGGTGLNTEAFF. V gene TRBV11-3 combines with J gene TRBJ1-1; TRBD1 matches at 9 bases. Germline loops: CDR1 SGHNT, CDR2 YENEEA. Trimming cost V 6 bases and J 0 bases; bases outside gene matches: 11. The CDR3 runs 17 residues.

There are many counts of this clonotype. J is TRBJ1-5 and V is TRBV7-8, with TRBD1 identical over 7 bases. Germline V gene lookup returns CDR1 SGHVS and CDR2 FQNEAQ. V dropped 0 bases and J dropped 4; count of bases not matched to a gene: 6. The CDR3 spans 16 residues. The CDR3 protein is CASSLASDRPNQPQHF. The CDR3 nucleotides read TGTGCCAGCAGCTTAGCTTCGGACAGGCCTAATCAGCCCCAGCATTTT.

This clonotype was seen repeatedly, ten times or more. The chain combines TRBV12-3 or TRBV12-4 with TRBJ1-4, with 8 nucleotides matching TRBD1. The ends lost 4 bases at V and 7 bases at J; junction bases unmatched: 5. The CDR3 totals 14 residues. In DNA form, the CDR3 reads TGTGCCAGCAGTTGGGACAGGTGGGGTGAAAAACTGTTTTTT. It is translated as CASSWDRWGEKLFF.

This clonotype has ten or more counts. The DNA for the CDR3 is TGTGCCAGCAGGCGGGTGAATGAAAAACTGTTTTTT. The encoded protein is CASRRVNEKLFF. The V gene is TRBV2, the J gene TRBJ1-4; D remains ambiguous. The CDR3 sequence is 12 residues long. CDR1 and CDR2 (germline): SNHLY, FYNNEI. Trimming cost V 6 bases and J 5 bases, with 7 bases left between them.

This clonotype has a count of ten or more. V gene TRBV6-1 combines with J gene TRBJ2-5; TRBD2 matches at 11 bases. The germline V gene encodes CDR1 MNHNS and CDR2 SASEGT. The length of the CDR3 is 14 residues. J was trimmed by 6 bases and V by 7 bases; bases with no gene match: 7. The CDR3 DNA follows: TGTGCCAGCAAACCACTAGCGGGAGAAAAGACCCAGTACTTC. This codes for CASKPLAGEKTQYF.

This clonotype was counted once. The chain recombines TRBV28 with TRBJ1-1; 11 nucleotides line up with TRBD1. The V and J ends lost 3 bases and 1 base, in that order; junction bases with no gene match: 7. Per the germline V gene, CDR1 is MDHEN and CDR2 is SYDVKM. This CDR3 is built from 17 residues. The CDR3 spells CASSLDRGLGPNTEAFF. CDR3 in DNA: TGTGCCAGCAGTTTGGACAGGGGGCTCGGACCGAACACTGAAGCTTTCTTT.

A word on this clonotype: This probably arose from a read error, given a far larger clone one base away. The rearrangement uses TRBV10-3 and TRBJ1-1, with unresolved D. Germline V gives CDR1 ENHRY, CDR2 SYGVKD. The CDR3 covers 12 residues. Trimming took off 5 bases at V and 8 bases at J, with 12 bases between the two ends. The DNA of the CDR3 is TGTGCCATCAGTCCCCTGGGCAGGGAAGCTTTCTTT. The encoded protein is CAISPLGREAFF.

Many counts were recorded for this clonotype. CDR3 sequence (DNA): TGTGCCAGCAGTTTGGCCCCGTCGGCAGGTCTAAGAGGTACTGAAGCTTTCTTT. Its protein is CASSLAPSAGLRGTEAFF. V gene TRBV28 combines with J gene TRBJ1-1; the D is unclear. In germline, CDR1 is MDHEN, CDR2 SYDVKM. With 3 bases removed from V and 5 bases from J, the gap between germline ends came to 25 bases. The CDR3 runs 18 residues.

CDR3 sequence: CASSQTKTVFETQYF. The CDR3 nucleotides are TGTGCCAGCAGCCAAACCAAGACAGTTTTTGAGACCCAGTACTTC. The rearrangement links TRBV3-1 to TRBJ2-5, with D possibly TRBD1 on 5 matching bases. The V gene lost 2 bases and the J gene lost 5 bases, with 15 bases spanning the gap. CDR3 length equals 15 residues. The germline gives CDR1 LGHDT, CDR2 YNNKEL (reference sequence).

This clonotype was observed many times. The V call is TRBV19, the J call TRBJ1-1; no firm D call. This CDR3 has 12 amino acids. Germline loops: CDR1 LNHDA, CDR2 SQIVND (reference sequence). V shed 3 bases and J shed 5 bases, with 7 bases lying between them. The CDR3 protein is CASSMVGTEAFF. The CDR3 nucleotides are TGTGCCAGTAGTATGGTGGGTACTGAAGCTTTCTTT. The complete variable domain, with remaining parts taken from reference TRBV19 and TRBJ1-1, reads DGGITQSPKYLFRKEGQNVTLSCEQNLNHDAMYWYRQDPGQGLRLIYYSQIVNDFQKGDIAEGYSVSREKKESFPLTVTSAQKNPTAFYLCASSMVGTEAFFGQGTRLTVV.

This clonotype was picked up many times. A read error may account for a junction end that differs from germline. The rearrangement links TRBV7-7 to TRBJ1-6; 7 bases line up with TRBD1. CDR3 length: 16 residues. Germline loops: CDR1 SSHAT, CDR2 FNYEAQ (reference sequence). CDR3 DNA: TGTGCTAGCAGCGTTCCCGGGACAGCCCGAGCCTTACCCCTCCACTTT. The encoded protein is CASSVPGTARALPLHF.